This T cell receptor beta chain was profiled in a study of Ad26.COV2.S vaccination and SARS-CoV-2 variants. This clone occurred once. The antigen remains unidentified. Using immunoSEQ multiplex PCR, the repertoire was profiled, and TCRdb retains in-frame clones only, with some absent. The sample contains 400,000 to 450,000 clones, roughly 90% of which appear only once. Treatment described: roughly 19 received Ad26.COV2.S at low or high dose, single or two shots; five or six received placebo; per-sample allocation not given. Sampling occurred on day 63 after the first vaccine or placebo injection. Whole-study results and caveats: Vaccine and placebo recipients had comparable breadth of non-spike TCRs. Participants in the vaccine arm had higher spike-specific TCR breadth; placebo recipients had lower.

This specimen was peripheral blood, taken in a trial of Ad26.COV2.S vaccine versus placebo. The sequence was collected from a person between 18 and 65 years old who received the Ad26.COV2.S COVID-19 vaccine or a placebo.

The CDR3 loop reads CASSPGQGSYEQYF. CDR3 in DNA: TGTGCCAGCAGTCCCGGGCAGGGGTCCTACGAGCAGTACTTC. The J gene is TRBJ2-7, the V gene TRBV6-5; possible D gene TRBD1, 6 bases. This CDR3 region has 14 residues. Trimming removed 5 bases at V and 1 base at J, with 12 bases between. CDR1 is MNHEY, CDR2 SVGAGI, per germline.